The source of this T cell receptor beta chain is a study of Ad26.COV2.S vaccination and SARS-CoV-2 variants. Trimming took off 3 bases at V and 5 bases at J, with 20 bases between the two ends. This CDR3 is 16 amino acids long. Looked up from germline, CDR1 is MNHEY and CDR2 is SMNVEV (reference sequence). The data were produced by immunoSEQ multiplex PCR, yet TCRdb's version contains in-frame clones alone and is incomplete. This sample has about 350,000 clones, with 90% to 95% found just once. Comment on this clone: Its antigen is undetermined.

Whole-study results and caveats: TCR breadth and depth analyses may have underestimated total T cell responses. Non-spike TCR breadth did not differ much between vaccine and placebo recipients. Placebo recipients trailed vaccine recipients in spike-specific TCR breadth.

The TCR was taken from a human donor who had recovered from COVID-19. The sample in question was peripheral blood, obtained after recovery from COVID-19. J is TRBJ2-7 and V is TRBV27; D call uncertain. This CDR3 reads CASSFEARAAFHEQYF. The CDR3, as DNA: TGTGCCAGCAGTTTTGAGGCTCGGGCCGCGTTTCACGAGCAGTACTTC.